These T cell receptor beta chains were read from a single sample in a study of blood T cell repertoires in COVID-19. Sequencing was performed with immunoSEQ multiplex PCR; in TCRdb, only in-frame clones are kept and a portion is missing. The data show under 150,000 clones, with around nine tenths seen just once and less than 2% held by the top ten. The specimen sequenced was peripheral blood. These receptors all stem from a human donor in a cohort sampled during active COVID-19. Each CDR3 is given with its conserved first and last residue. The order of the fields is D gene, V gene, J gene, clone size, CDR3 DNA, CDR3 protein. The D gene is left open where the match is weak. Clone size is not always given. Where it is, it says once, few, many or a class for expanded clones.

D: TRBD1
V: TRBV5-1
J: TRBJ2-3
size: -
DNA: TGCGCCAGCAGCCTCAGACAGGGGGCAGTTGCGGATACGCAGTATTTT
CDR3: CASSLRQGAVADTQYF

D: -
V: TRBV7-9
J: TRBJ2-7
size: -
DNA: TGTGCCAGCAGCTTTTACAGGGACTACGAGCAGTACTTC
CDR3: CASSFYRDYEQYF

D: -
V: TRBV7-9
J: TRBJ2-7
size: -
DNA: TGTGCCAGCAGCGGCCGGAGGGGTAACGAGCAGTACTTC
CDR3: CASSGRRGNEQYF

D: TRBD2
V: TRBV5-6
J: TRBJ2-7
size: -
DNA: TGTGCCAGCAGCTTACTAGCGGGGACCTACGAGCAGTACTTC
CDR3: CASSLLAGTYEQYF

D: TRBD2
V: TRBV4-1
J: TRBJ2-7
size: -
DNA: TGCGCCAGCAGCCTCTATGCGGGGGGGGTTTTTCCCTACGAGCAGTACTTC
CDR3: CASSLYAGGVFPYEQYF

D: -
V: TRBV19
J: TRBJ1-2
size: -
DNA: TGTGCCAGTAGTATTTTAGGACTGAACTATGGCTACACCTTC
CDR3: CASSILGLNYGYTF

D: -
V: TRBV5-1
J: TRBJ2-1
size: -
DNA: TGCGCCAGCAGCCCGCCCGGAGTCAATGAGCAGTTCTTC
CDR3: CASSPPGVNEQFF

D: -
V: TRBV7-2
J: TRBJ2-3
size: -
DNA: TGTGCCAGCAGCTCCTCCCGACTAGTCCAGGGCACAGATACGCAGTATTTT
CDR3: CASSSSRLVQGTDTQYF

D: TRBD1
V: TRBV10-3
J: TRBJ2-7
size: -
DNA: TGTGCCATCAGTGACCACGGACAGGGCAAAGTGTGGCACGAGCAGTACTTC
CDR3: CAISDHGQGKVWHEQYF

D: -
V: TRBV11-2
J: TRBJ1-6
size: -
DNA: TGTGCCAGCAGCTCCGGTCTGGGCCCCGATTCACCCCTCCACTTT
CDR3: CASSSGLGPDSPLHF

D: TRBD2
V: TRBV25-1
J: TRBJ2-5
size: once
DNA: TGTGCCAGCAGTGTTCTAGCGGGGTACCAAGAGACCCAGTACTTC
CDR3: CASSVLAGYQETQYF

D: -
V: TRBV27
J: TRBJ2-2
size: once
DNA: TGTGCCAGCAGTTCTATACAGGGTAACACCGGGGAGCTGTTTTTT
CDR3: CASSSIQGNTGELFF

D: TRBD2
V: TRBV6-5
J: TRBJ2-7
size: -
DNA: TGTGCCAGCAGTACGACGACTAGCATGGGAACCGAGCAGTACTTC
CDR3: CASSTTTSMGTEQYF

D: -
V: TRBV7-9
J: TRBJ2-3
size: -
DNA: TGTGCCAGCAGCTTAGCGGGTTCGAGCGGGTCCACAGATACGCAGTATTTT
CDR3: CASSLAGSSGSTDTQYF

D: TRBD2
V: TRBV6-1
J: TRBJ2-1
size: -
DNA: TGTGCCAGCAGTGAAGTAGCGGGGGGGCCGAATGAGCAGTTCTTC
CDR3: CASSEVAGGPNEQFF

D: TRBD1
V: TRBV25-1
J: TRBJ2-4
size: -
DNA: TGTGCCAGCAGTCAACCGGGACAGGGGAAAAACATTCAGTACTTC
CDR3: CASSQPGQGKNIQYF

D: TRBD1
V: TRBV5-6
J: TRBJ2-7
size: -
DNA: TGTGCCAGCAGCTTAGGACAGGGCTCCTACGAGCAGTACTTC
CDR3: CASSLGQGSYEQYF

D: -
V: TRBV7-9
J: TRBJ1-1
size: -
DNA: TGTGCCAGCAGCAAACAGAACACTGAAGCTTTCTTT
CDR3: CASSKQNTEAFF

D: TRBD2
V: TRBV4-1
J: TRBJ2-3
size: once
DNA: TGCGCCAGCAGCCAAGATAGCGGGAGGGCCTATACAGATACGCAGTATTTT
CDR3: CASSQDSGRAYTDTQYF

D: -
V: TRBV12-3/TRBV12-4
J: TRBJ1-1
size: -
DNA: TGTGCCAGCAGATTATCAGGGAACACTGAAGCTTTCTTT
CDR3: CASRLSGNTEAFF

D: -
V: TRBV2
J: TRBJ2-2
size: -
DNA: TGTGCCAGCATTCGAAGCGGAGGGGCCGGGGAGCTGTTTTTT
CDR3: CASIRSGGAGELFF

D: TRBD1
V: TRBV4-1
J: TRBJ2-5
size: -
DNA: TGCGCCAGCAGCCAGGGAACAGGGGGCTGGGAGACCCAGTACTTC
CDR3: CASSQGTGGWETQYF